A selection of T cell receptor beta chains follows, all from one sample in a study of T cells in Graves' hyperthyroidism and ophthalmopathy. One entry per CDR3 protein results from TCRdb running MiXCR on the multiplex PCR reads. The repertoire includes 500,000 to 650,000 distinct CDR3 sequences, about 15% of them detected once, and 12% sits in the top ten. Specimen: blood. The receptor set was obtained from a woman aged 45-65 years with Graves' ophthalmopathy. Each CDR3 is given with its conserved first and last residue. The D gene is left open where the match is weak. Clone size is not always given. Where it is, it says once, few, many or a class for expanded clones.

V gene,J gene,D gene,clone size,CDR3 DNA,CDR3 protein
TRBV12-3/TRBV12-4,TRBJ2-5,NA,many,TGTGCCAGCAGTTTAGGACAGGAAGAGACCCAGTACTTC,CASSLGQEETQYF
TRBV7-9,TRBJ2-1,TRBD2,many,TGTGCCAGCAGCTCCCGCGGGGGAGTGATCCTATCCTACAATGAGCAGTTCTTC,CASSSRGGVILSYNEQFF
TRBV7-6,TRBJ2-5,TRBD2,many,TGTGCCAGCAGCTTATATTCAGCGGGGGGCCAAGAGACCCAGTACTTC,CASSLYSAGGQETQYF
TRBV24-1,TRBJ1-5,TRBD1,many,TGTGCCACCAGTGATACGGACAGGGGGCACAATCAGCCCCAGCATTTT,CATSDTDRGHNQPQHF
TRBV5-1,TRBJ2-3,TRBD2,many,TGCGCCAGCAGCCTGGGACTAGCGGGAGCAAGACCCCGGAGGGCAGATACGCAGTATTTT,CASSLGLAGARPRRADTQYF
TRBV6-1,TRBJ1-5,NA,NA,TGTGCCAGCAGCCCCGGCCTCAACACAGATACGCAGCATTTT,CASSPGLNTDTQHF
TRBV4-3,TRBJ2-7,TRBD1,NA,TGCGCCAGCAGTCTTCGGACAGGCGACTTTATCTACGAGCAGTACTTC,CASSLRTGDFIYEQYF
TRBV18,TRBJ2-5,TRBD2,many,TGTGCCAGCTCACGTAGACTAGCGGAACAAGAGACCCAGTACTTC,CASSRRLAEQETQYF
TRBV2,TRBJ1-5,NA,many,TGTGCCAGCACCGTTGATGAGGGAAGCAATCAGCCCCAGCATTTT,CASTVDEGSNQPQHF
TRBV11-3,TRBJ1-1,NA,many,TGTGCCAGCAGCTTACCCCGGGGGACTGAAGCTTTCTTT,CASSLPRGTEAFF
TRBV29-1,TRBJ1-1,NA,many,TGCAGCGTTGAAGATCGAGGGAACCCTGAAGCTTTCTTT,CSVEDRGNPEAFF
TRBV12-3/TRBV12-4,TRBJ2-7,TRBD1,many,TGTGCCAGCAGGGGGGACAGTACCTACGAGCAGTACTTC,CASRGDSTYEQYF